A single sample is the source of the 27 T cell receptor beta chains below, sequenced in a study of shared clonotypes between healthy human individuals. Measured with immunoSEQ multiplex PCR; TCRdb has only the in-frame clones, and not every one. This table holds 190,000 or so clones, over 80% found once. The specimen sequenced was naive CD4+ T cells sorted from blood. As for subset: CD45RA+ positively selected. All receptors derive from a woman in her 30s in good health.

The CDR3 region is CASSLGTSGRLYNEQFF. In nucleotides, the CDR3 is TGTGCCAGCAGCCTAGGGACTAGCGGGAGGCTTTACAATGAGCAGTTCTTC. The chain is built from TRBV9 and TRBJ2-1; the match to TRBD2 covers 15 bases. The CDR3 has 17 residues. From germline, CDR1 is SGDLS and CDR2 YYNGEE. Trimming cost V 4 bases and J 4 bases; bases outside gene matches: 6.

V usage is TRBV20-1 and J usage is TRBJ1-6; D is unclear. The CDR3 totals 11 residues. Trimming removed 4 bases at V and 8 bases at J, with 6 bases between. Germline CDR1 is DFQATT and CDR2 is SNEGSKA (reference sequence). The CDR3 spells CSATPYSPLHF. The CDR3 DNA sequence: TGCAGTGCTACCCCCTATTCACCCCTCCACTTT.

The V and J genes are TRBV2 and TRBJ1-2; 7 nucleotides line up with TRBD1. The germline V gene has CDR1 SNHLY and CDR2 FYNNEI. The CDR3 length is 19 residues. With V trimmed by 3 bases and J by 0 bases, 16 bases remained unmatched. The CDR3 is CASSEMYGQANPTNYGYTF. The CDR3 DNA sequence: TGTGCCAGCAGTGAGATGTATGGACAGGCTAACCCAACTAACTATGGCTACACCTTC.

V and J are TRBV7-9 and TRBJ2-2, with D tentatively TRBD2 (6 bases). The CDR3 is made up of 16 amino acids. Germline values: CDR1 SEHNR, CDR2 FQNEAQ (reference sequence). Trimming pared 3 bases from V and 3 bases from J, leaving 14 bases between. The CDR3 region has the DNA TGTGCCAGCAGCTTTGGGGCGGGATTTTACACCGGGGAGCTGTTTTTT. Its translation is CASSFGAGFYTGELFF.

The CDR3 DNA reads TGTGCCAGCCTAATGAACACTGAAGCTTTCTTT. It translates to CASLMNTEAFF. The chain couples TRBV28 to TRBJ1-1; D ambiguous. Germline V gives CDR1 MDHEN, CDR2 SYDVKM. V lost 8 bases, J lost 0 bases, and 4 bases lay in between. CDR3 size: 11 residues.

V usage is TRBV2 and J usage is TRBJ1-1; the D is unclear. The V and J ends lost 0 bases and 5 bases respectively, with 13 bases between them. The germline gives CDR1 SNHLY, CDR2 FYNNEI. This CDR3 contains 15 residues. The CDR3 is CASSEALRAATEAFF. For the CDR3, the DNA is TGTGCCAGCAGTGAAGCGCTTCGGGCGGCTACTGAAGCTTTCTTT.

In DNA, the CDR3 is TGCAGCGTTGAAGGCCGCCGGGACAGCTCCTACAATGAGCAGTTCTTC. This codes for CSVEGRRDSSYNEQFF. The gene calls are TRBV29-1 and TRBJ2-1; TRBD1 matches 7 bases. CDR1 SQVTM and CDR2 ANQGSEA come from the germline V gene. V was clipped by 1 base and J by 0 bases; unmatched bases: 6. This CDR3 is 16 amino acids long.

The genes are TRBV5-6 and TRBJ1-2, with D perhaps TRBD1 (6 bases). The V gene's germline CDR1 is SGHDT and CDR2 YYEEEE. V shed 4 bases and J shed 7 bases, with 20 bases lying between them. The CDR3 is 15 residues long. The CDR3 sequence is CASSLQTGVDSGYTF. The CDR3 DNA sequence: TGTGCCAGCAGCCTGCAGACAGGTGTTGATTCTGGCTACACCTTC.

The chain uses TRBV29-1 and TRBJ2-1; tentatively, D is TRBD2 (6 bases). V was trimmed by 5 bases and J by 4 bases, leaving 18 bases between them. The germline gives CDR1 SQVTM, CDR2 ANQGSEA. The CDR3 has 15 residues. The CDR3 loop reads CSVRPSGTSYNEQFF. The CDR3 coding sequence is TGCAGCGTTCGCCCGTCCGGGACTTCTTACAATGAGCAGTTCTTC.

The chain carries TRBV7-8 and TRBJ2-5, with a possible D match to TRBD1 (6 bases). TRBJ2-7 matches the DNA end more closely, so the J call is doubtful. This CDR3 comprises 14 residues. Germline loops: CDR1 SGHVS, CDR2 FQNEAQ. The CDR3 is CASSPPGVGYEQYF. CDR3 DNA sequence: TGTGCCAGCAGCCCGCCAGGGGTGGGATACGAGCAGTACTTC.

This clone was recorded only once. This rearrangement joins TRBV11-2 to TRBJ1-6, with D unclear. Between the trimmed V and J ends, which lost 3 bases and 8 bases, there was a span of 14 bases. Germline CDR1 SGHAT, CDR2 FQNNGV. The CDR3 is made up of 15 amino acids. The chain's CDR3 is CASSLVVGDYSPLHF. The DNA for the CDR3 is TGTGCCAGCAGCTTGGTGGTCGGGGATTATTCACCCCTCCACTTT.

The V and J genes are TRBV5-8 and TRBJ1-2; a weak D match, TRBD1 (6 bases). Germline CDR1 is SGHTS and CDR2 is YDEGEE. The CDR3 has 19 amino acids. V gave up 3 bases and J gave up 0 bases, with 24 bases separating them. CDR3 sequence (DNA): TGTGCCAGCAGCTACCCACTAGGGGGGCGAGGGGTCTCTAACTATGGCTACACCTTC. Its protein product is CASSYPLGGRGVSNYGYTF.

Only a few counts were recorded for this clone. V is TRBV7-6 and J is TRBJ2-7; tentatively, D is TRBD1 (5 bases). This CDR3 region has 13 residues. Trimming removed 3 bases from V and 5 bases from J, with 11 bases in between. Germline values: CDR1 SGHVS, CDR2 FNYEAQ. As DNA, the CDR3 is TGTGCCAGCAGCTTCTCAGGGTACCACGAGCAGTACTTC. Translation gives CASSFSGYHEQYF.

The CDR3 spells CASKGLAGYNEQFF. The CDR3 DNA sequence: TGTGCCAGCAAAGGACTAGCGGGTTACAATGAGCAGTTCTTC. The V call is TRBV21-1, the J call TRBJ2-1; the table's TRBD2 call for D was not verified on the DNA. TRBV21-1 is a recognized pseudogene. This CDR3 is 14 amino acids long.

The genes are TRBV28 and TRBJ1-2; 8 bases agree with TRBD1. This CDR3 is built from 14 residues. After removal of 5 bases from V and 7 bases from J, the junction contained 9 bases not matched to a gene. CDR1 MDHEN and CDR2 SYDVKM come from the germline V gene. This CDR3 reads CASSPRTGNRGYTF. The CDR3 DNA follows: TGTGCCAGCAGTCCGCGGACAGGGAACCGTGGCTACACCTTC.

The chain has TRBV5-1 and TRBJ2-5, with D maybe TRBD1 (6 bases). V was shortened by 2 bases and J by 0 bases, with 8 bases between the two germline ends. The CDR3 totals 14 residues. Germline V gives CDR1 SGHRS, CDR2 YFSETQ. The CDR3 sequence: CASSLTGNQETQYF. The CDR3 DNA is TGCGCCAGCAGCTTAACAGGGAACCAAGAGACCCAGTACTTC. Full variable domain (outside the CDR3, taken from reference TRBV5-1 and TRBJ2-5): KAGVTQTPRYLIKTRGQQVTLSCSPISGHRSVSWYQQTPGQGLQFLFEYFSETQRNKGNFPGRFSGRQFSNSRSEMNVSTLELGDSALYLCASSLTGNQETQYFGPGTRLLVL.

The chain is built from TRBV2 and TRBJ2-2; TRBD2 is a possible D gene (5 bases). Per the germline V gene, CDR1 is SNHLY and CDR2 is FYNNEI. CDR3 size: 17 residues. The V end was cut by 0 bases, the J end by 0 bases, with 11 bases between. The CDR3 nucleotides read TGTGCCAGCAGTGAAGCAGAGGGTCCCGCGAACACCGGGGAGCTGTTTTTT. The encoded protein is CASSEAEGPANTGELFF. Looking up the rest from reference TRBV2 and TRBJ2-2 gives the full variable domain: EPEVTQTPSHQVTQMGQEVILRCVPISNHLYFYWYRQILGQKVEFLVSFYNNEISEKSEIFDDQFSVERPDGSNFTLKIRSTKLEDSAMYFCASSEAEGPANTGELFFGEGSRLTVL.

V gene TRBV11-3 combines with J gene TRBJ1-2; 7 bases fit TRBD1. V was pared by 5 bases and J by 8 bases, with 8 bases of the junction left unmatched. This CDR3 contains 13 residues. The germline gives CDR1 SGHNT, CDR2 YENEEA. The CDR3 spells CASSHRDRAGYTF. Here the CDR3 DNA reads TGTGCCAGCAGCCACCGGGACAGAGCCGGCTACACCTTC. The whole variable domain, filled in from reference TRBV11-3 and TRBJ1-2, reads EAGVVQSPRYKIIEKKQPVAFWCNPISGHNTLYWYLQNLGQGPELLIRYENEEAVDDSQLPKDRFSAERLKGVDSTLKIQPAELGDSAVYLCASSHRDRAGYTFGSGTRLTVV.

The rearrangement joins TRBV10-3 to TRBJ2-7; possible D gene TRBD1, 7 bases. Trimming shortened V by 8 bases and J by 2 bases, and 19 bases separated the two germline ends. Germline values: CDR1 ENHRY, CDR2 SYGVKD. This CDR3 contains 15 residues. CDR3 loop: CAIGRGGGNPYEQYF. The CDR3 nucleotides read TGTGCCATCGGGAGAGGGGGCGGGAACCCCTACGAGCAGTACTTC.

This clone was found once. This sequence joins TRBV10-2 and TRBJ2-7; no reliable D call. CDR3 length equals 12 residues. Germline V gene data show CDR1 as WSHSY and CDR2 as SAAADI. Trimming cost V 6 bases and J 6 bases, with 12 bases left between them. CDR3 loop: CASRREGREQYF. CDR3 coding DNA: TGCGCCAGCAGAAGAGAAGGGCGCGAGCAGTACTTC.

This clone was counted a single time. The chain joins TRBV19 to TRBJ1-1; weak D call: TRBD1 (5 bases). The V gene lost 9 bases and the J gene lost 0 bases, with 14 bases spanning the gap. CDR3 length: 14 amino acids. Germline lookup yields CDR1 LNHDA and CDR2 SQIVND (reference sequence). In DNA, the CDR3 is TGTGCCAGCGCCTTGGGGCCTCTGAACACTGAAGCTTTCTTT. Translated: CASALGPLNTEAFF.

The chain has TRBV7-2 and TRBJ2-2; D assignment may be TRBD1 or TRBD2 (5 bases each). With 1 base removed from V and 4 bases from J, the gap between germline ends came to 7 bases. The CDR3 sequence is 14 residues long. The germline CDR1 and CDR2 sequences are SGHTA and FQGNSA. The CDR3, as DNA: TGTGCCAGCAGCTTAGGGGGGACCACCGGGGAGCTGTTTTTT. Protein sequence: CASSLGGTTGELFF.

The chain links TRBV6-5 to TRBJ1-3, with no clear D. The CDR3 is 15 amino acids. CDR1 MNHEY and CDR2 SVGAGI come from the germline V gene. Trimming took 5 bases from V and 1 from J, leaving 12 bases between them. CDR3 in amino acids: CASSRALVSGNTIYF. The CDR3 DNA is TGTGCCAGCAGTCGTGCACTCGTTTCTGGAAACACCATATATTTT.

CDR3: CASSKTAGDRETQYF. The CDR3 DNA is TGTGCCAGCTCCAAAACGGCGGGGGATAGAGAGACCCAGTACTTC. The chain is built from TRBV6-6 and TRBJ2-5, with 7 bases that match TRBD2. V gave up 8 bases and J gave up 4 bases; unmatched junction bases: 13. The germline CDR1 and CDR2 sequences are MNHNY and SVGAGI (reference sequence). The CDR3 totals 15 residues.

The CDR3 DNA is TGTGCCAGCAGTTTAGCTGACGGGTCTCTCCTTTATGGCTACACCTTC. This sequence encodes CASSLADGSLLYGYTF. The chain uses TRBV28 and TRBJ1-2, with unresolved D. Germline V CDR1 and CDR2: MDHEN, SYDVKM. The V end lost 2 bases, the J end lost 5 bases, and 18 bases lay between the germline ends. This CDR3 contains 16 residues.

This clone was seen just once. V and J are TRBV6-6 and TRBJ1-2; 7 nucleotides line up with TRBD1. Germline V gene lookup returns CDR1 MNHNY and CDR2 SVGAGI (reference sequence). This CDR3 comprises 12 residues. V lost 6 bases and J lost 6; bases outside the gene matches: 4. The CDR3 here is CASRLQGNGYTF. The CDR3 DNA sequence: TGTGCCAGCAGGCTACAGGGGAATGGCTACACCTTC.

The chain employs TRBV6-1 and TRBJ1-5; no definite D call. This CDR3 comprises 16 residues. V shed 2 bases and J shed 4 bases, with 15 bases lying between them. CDR1 is MNHNS and CDR2 is SASEGT in the germline V gene. The CDR3 protein is CASSELTRTDNQPQHF. The DNA for the CDR3 is TGTGCCAGCAGTGAATTGACACGGACCGATAATCAGCCCCAGCATTTT.